The following is a T cell receptor beta chain sequence with its context. Study processing details: Estimation of nucleated cell counts relied on the amplification of reference gene primers. Libraries were prepared by immunoSEQ multiplex PCR; TCRdb keeps only in-frame clonotypes and omits some of them. The V and J calls and clone size were taken over from that table, and D and trimming were inferred from the DNA. The sample lists 280,000 or so clones, approximately 86% seen once, with about 2.2% in the top ten. The data were taken from a study of blood T cell repertoires in COVID-19. In the study overall: The samples span acute and convalescent COVID-19 from the United States, Italy and Spain. Sources were T cells, B-cell-depleted T cells, or PBMCs; the material itself was cDNA or gDNA.

J gave up 8 bases and V 1 base, and 8 bases lay outside the gene matches. The CDR3 has 15 amino acids. Germline-derived CDR1 and CDR2 are LGHDT and YNNKEL (reference sequence). Sequencing was performed on peripheral blood. This receptor was taken from a woman aged 25 to 45 who had recovered from COVID-19. The V call is TRBV3-1 (or the pseudogene TRBV3-2), the J call TRBJ1-1, with 9 bases fitting TRBD1. The DNA for the CDR3 is TGTGCCAGCAGCCAAGTTGGGACAGGGAAGGTGGAAGCTTTCTTT. Amino acid sequence: CASSQVGTGKVEAFF.